This is a list of T cell receptor beta chains from one sample in a study of TIL therapy for anti-PD-1-resistant metastatic lung cancer. TCRdb keeps only in-frame clones here, not all; method: immunoSEQ multiplex PCR. Found here are about 50,000 clones, around 80% of them singletons; the top ten hold roughly 5%. This material consisted of blood, taken at baseline. The receptors originated from a woman aged 25 to 80 with non-small cell lung cancer. CDR3s include the opening cysteine and the closing phenylalanine or tryptophan. The D gene is left open where the match is weak. The size of a clone is reported for some rows only, either as once, few or many, or as a class for expanded clones.

v_call	d_call	j_call	clone_size	cdr3_nt	cdr3_aa
TRBV19	TRBD2	TRBJ2-7	NA	TGTGCCAGTAGTGCGACTAGCGGGGGGGTCTCTATGGAGCAGTACTTC	CASSATSGGVSMEQYF
TRBV5-1	NA	TRBJ2-7	NA	TGCGCCAGCAGCTTGAGGACGGAGAGCTACGAGCAGTACTTC	CASSLRTESYEQYF
TRBV15	TRBD1	TRBJ2-7	NA	TGTGCCACCAGCGGCTACGACAGGGGGCTTTACGAGCAGTACTTC	CATSGYDRGLYEQYF
TRBV19	NA	TRBJ1-4	NA	TGTGCCAGTAACGACCGGGAGAACGAAAAACTGTTTTTT	CASNDRENEKLFF
TRBV5-1	NA	TRBJ2-1	NA	TGCGCCAGCAGCTTGGAGGGACCGACTGAGCAGTTCTTC	CASSLEGPTEQFF
TRBV7-9	TRBD1	TRBJ1-2	NA	TGTGCCAGCAGCTTACCGGGACAGGGTGGGAACTATGGCTACACCTTC	CASSLPGQGGNYGYTF
TRBV7-9	NA	TRBJ2-7	NA	TGTGCCAGCAGCCGACGATTGGACCTCGGCTACGAGCAGTACTTC	CASSRRLDLGYEQYF
TRBV5-1	NA	TRBJ2-1	NA	TGCGCCAGCAGCCTCGGGTCGGATTACAATGAGCAGTTCTTC	CASSLGSDYNEQFF
TRBV11-2	TRBD2	TRBJ2-3	NA	TGTGCCAGCAGCTCAACGATGACTAGCGGGGGGGCCGGGAATACGCAGTATTTT	CASSSTMTSGGAGNTQYF
TRBV28	TRBD1	TRBJ1-1	NA	TGTGCCAGCAGTTTAATTCGGGGACAGCCGAACACTGAAGCTTTCTTT	CASSLIRGQPNTEAFF
TRBV6-7	TRBD2	TRBJ2-3	NA	TGTGCCAGCAGTCCCCTACTAGCGGAAAGCACAGATACGCAGTATTTT	CASSPLLAESTDTQYF
TRBV2	NA	TRBJ2-7	few	TGTGCCAGCAGTTGGAGCGAGCAGTACTTC	CASSWSEQYF
TRBV4-2	NA	TRBJ1-2	NA	TGTGCCAGCAGCCAAGATAGGGGAAGGGGCGGCTACACCTTC	CASSQDRGRGGYTF
TRBV19	NA	TRBJ2-3	NA	TGTGCCAGTTCGACCAGGACAGATACGCAGTATTTT	CASSTRTDTQYF
TRBV27	NA	TRBJ1-2	NA	TGTGCCAGCGGACGGAGCTATGGCTACACCTTC	CASGRSYGYTF
TRBV7-8	TRBD2	TRBJ2-5	NA	TGTGCCAGCAGCTTAGCCGGGGGGACCGGGATCGAGACCCAGTACTTC	CASSLAGGTGIETQYF
TRBV5-1	NA	TRBJ2-7	NA	TGCGCCAGCAGCACCACGACACCCCCCTACGAGCAGTACTTC	CASSTTTPPYEQYF
TRBV4-2	TRBD2	TRBJ2-7	NA	TGTGCCAGCAGCCAAGGTAGGACTAGCGGTGACTACGAGCAGTACTTC	CASSQGRTSGDYEQYF
TRBV19	NA	TRBJ2-3	NA	TGTGCCAGTAGTCCCGCCTACACAGATACGCAGTATTTT	CASSPAYTDTQYF
TRBV18	TRBD1	TRBJ1-1	NA	TGTGCCAGCTCACCATCCCAGGGACAGGGTAACACTGAAGCTTTCTTT	CASSPSQGQGNTEAFF
TRBV29-1	NA	TRBJ1-1	NA	TGCAGCGTTGAAGATCCTTTGGGAGGTCCTGAAGCTTTCTTT	CSVEDPLGGPEAFF
TRBV27	TRBD1	TRBJ2-2	NA	TGTGCCAGCAGGCCAACCGGACAGGGGTACGCCGGGGAGCTGTTTTTT	CASRPTGQGYAGELFF
TRBV7-6	TRBD2	TRBJ2-2	NA	TGTGCCAGCAGCTCACTAGCGGGAGGGCCAAATTGGGCCGGGGAGCTGTTTTTT	CASSSLAGGPNWAGELFF
TRBV7-8	NA	TRBJ1-5	NA	TGTGCCAGCAGCTTAGCTTCCCGGGACGGGAATCAGCCCCAGCATTTT	CASSLASRDGNQPQHF
TRBV6-5	NA	TRBJ2-7	NA	TGTGCCAGCAGACCCGCGGTCGGGGGTGTTTACGAGCAGTACTTC	CASRPAVGGVYEQYF
TRBV10-1	NA	TRBJ2-4	NA	TGCGCCAGCAGTGAGTCGAGGCTAGGGGGGAGCATTCAGTACTTC	CASSESRLGGSIQYF
TRBV10-3	TRBD1	TRBJ1-2	NA	TGTGCCATCAGTGAGTCTGGGACAGGGGACGGCTACACCTTC	CAISESGTGDGYTF
TRBV9	TRBD1	TRBJ2-3	NA	TGTGCCAGCAGCGCCCGACAGGGAACAGATACGCAGTATTTT	CASSARQGTDTQYF
TRBV7-6	NA	TRBJ2-7	NA	TGTGCCAGCAGCCCAGGACAAACTTACGAGCAGTACTTC	CASSPGQTYEQYF
TRBV9	NA	TRBJ2-5	NA	TGTGCCAGCAGCCCTGTTGGAGCTCAAGAGACCCAGTACTTC	CASSPVGAQETQYF
TRBV9	NA	TRBJ2-5	NA	TGTGCCAGCAGCGTAGGTCACGGCCTTGATGAGACCCAGTACTTC	CASSVGHGLDETQYF
TRBV19	TRBD2	TRBJ2-1	NA	TGTGCCAGAAAATGGCTAGCGGGTAACTCCTACAATGAGCAGTTCTTC	CARKWLAGNSYNEQFF
TRBV14	TRBD2	TRBJ2-7	NA	TGTGCCAGCAGCCCGGTAGCGGGAGCGGATCTCGAGCAGTACTTC	CASSPVAGADLEQYF
TRBV15	NA	TRBJ2-1	NA	TGTGCCACCAGCTTTAAGTTCTTCTACAATGAGCAGTTCTTC	CATSFKFFYNEQFF
TRBV7-9	NA	TRBJ2-3	NA	TGTGCCAGCAGCTTGTGGCGGGACACAGATACGCAGTATTTT	CASSLWRDTDTQYF
TRBV2	NA	TRBJ1-3	few	TGTGCCAGCAGCGCCTCTGGAAACACCATATATTTT	CASSASGNTIYF
TRBV19	NA	TRBJ1-1	once	TGTGCCAGTAGTCCATCCACGACAGCCCAGAACACTGAAGCTTTCTTT	CASSPSTTAQNTEAFF
TRBV27	NA	TRBJ2-7	NA	TGTGCCAGCAGCCCCGGGACTGTCGGGGACGAGCAGTACTTC	CASSPGTVGDEQYF
TRBV13	NA	TRBJ2-3	NA	TGTGCCAGCAGCGGGACCGGGACTCCCGGAGCAGATACGCAGTATTTT	CASSGTGTPGADTQYF
TRBV19	NA	TRBJ1-2	NA	TGTGCCAGTAGTATAGTACCGTTCGGGACTGACTATGGCTACACCTTC	CASSIVPFGTDYGYTF
TRBV13	NA	TRBJ2-7	once	TGTGCCAGCAGCTTAGGATGGGACAAGAGCTCCTACGAGCAGTACTTC	CASSLGWDKSSYEQYF
TRBV5-6	TRBD2	TRBJ2-7	NA	TGTGCCAGCACCTTACGGGGGGACTCCTACGAGCAGTACTTC	CASTLRGDSYEQYF
TRBV5-1	TRBD1	TRBJ1-2	NA	TGCGCCAGCAGCTTCCGGGACAGGGTTTATGGCTACACCTTC	CASSFRDRVYGYTF
TRBV5-4	NA	TRBJ2-5	NA	TGTGCCACCCGGGGGCTTCAAGAGACCCAGTACTTC	CATRGLQETQYF
TRBV10-3	TRBD2	TRBJ2-7	NA	TGTGCCATCAGTGATTCCGGGACTAGCGGCTCCTACGAGCAGTACTTC	CAISDSGTSGSYEQYF
TRBV5-6	NA	TRBJ1-5	once	TGTGCCAGCAGCAGCGCAGGGGACAATCAGGCCCAGCATTTT	CASSSAGDNQAQHF
TRBV2	NA	TRBJ2-5	NA	TGTGCCAGCCTTAACAGGGAGGCCGAAGAGACCCAGTACTTC	CASLNREAEETQYF
TRBV7-3	TRBD2	TRBJ2-1	NA	TGTGCCAGCAGCGTGACTAGCGGGAGTGGCGAGCAGTTCTTC	CASSVTSGSGEQFF
TRBV5-6	TRBD1	TRBJ1-2	few	TGTGCCAGCAGCTCGTTACAGGGGGCTGGAGGCTACACCTTC	CASSSLQGAGGYTF
TRBV5-6	NA	TRBJ2-7	few	TGTGCCAGCAGCTTTCAGGGCTACGAGCAGTACTTC	CASSFQGYEQYF
TRBV5-4	TRBD2	TRBJ2-3	NA	TGTGCCAGCAGCTTCCCCAGCGGGGGCACAGATACGCAGTATTTT	CASSFPSGGTDTQYF
TRBV7-3	TRBD2	TRBJ2-7	NA	TGTGCCAGCAGCTTATGGTCGCGCGAGCGGGATAACTACGAGCAGTACTTC	CASSLWSRERDNYEQYF
TRBV28	TRBD1	TRBJ1-1	NA	TGTGCCAGCAGACGAACAGGGGAAGGGAACACTGAAGCTTTCTTT	CASRRTGEGNTEAFF